This note documents a single T cell receptor beta chain sequence. Its antigen is not known. Sequencing relied on a cDNA template that was reverse transcribed from extracted RNA. The protocol was immunoSEQ multiplex PCR, while the TCRdb copy is restricted to in-frame clones and leaves out a portion. The sample shows fewer than 200,000 clones, about 60% of them seen only once. This record belongs to a study of CD8+ T cells in alopecia areata. Germline V gene sequence: CDR1 MGHRA, CDR2 YSYEKL. The V end was cut by 6 bases, the J end by 5 bases, with 19 bases between. This CDR3 is 15 amino acids long. Study conclusions and caveats: Tofacitinib significantly brought down scalp clonality and expanded CD8+ clones among top 100.

Treatment meaning: oral pan-JAK inhibitor, 5-10 mg twice daily. Material: CD8+ T cells sorted from blood, obtained at week 24, from a patient treated with tofacitinib. The V call is TRBV4-1, the J call TRBJ2-5; possibly TRBD1 for D (6 bases). The clonotype originates from a human donor with alopecia areata. CDR3 amino acids: CASSNRVGSMETQYF. In DNA, the CDR3 is TGCGCCAGCAGTAACAGGGTTGGGTCGATGGAGACCCAGTACTTC.